Here is one TCR beta chain with its context. These data come from a study of blood T cell repertoires in COVID-19. Study details: Italy, Spain and the United States were the sources of the convalescent and acute COVID-19 samples. From T cells, B-cell-depleted T cells, or PBMCs came the material, which was cDNA or gDNA.

Authors' methods: It was from reference gene primer amplification that nucleated cell counts were estimated. Libraries were prepared by immunoSEQ multiplex PCR; TCRdb keeps only in-frame clonotypes and omits some of them. The V and J calls and clone size are taken from that table; D and trimming were inferred from the DNA. The sample contains around 150,000 clones, 65% to 90% of which appear only once. The CDR3 length is 15 residues. V was clipped by 7 bases and J by 6 bases; unmatched bases: 11. Germline V gene lookup returns CDR1 LNHDA and CDR2 SQIVND (reference sequence). This rearrangement joins TRBV19 to TRBJ2-1; 8 nucleotides agree with TRBD2. Source material: peripheral blood. The sequence came from a man between 60 and 75 years old with acute or convalescent COVID-19. The DNA of the CDR3 is TGTGCCAGTAATAGGGGACTAGTGGGTGTCAATGAGCAGTTCTTC. Amino acid sequence: CASNRGLVGVNEQFF.